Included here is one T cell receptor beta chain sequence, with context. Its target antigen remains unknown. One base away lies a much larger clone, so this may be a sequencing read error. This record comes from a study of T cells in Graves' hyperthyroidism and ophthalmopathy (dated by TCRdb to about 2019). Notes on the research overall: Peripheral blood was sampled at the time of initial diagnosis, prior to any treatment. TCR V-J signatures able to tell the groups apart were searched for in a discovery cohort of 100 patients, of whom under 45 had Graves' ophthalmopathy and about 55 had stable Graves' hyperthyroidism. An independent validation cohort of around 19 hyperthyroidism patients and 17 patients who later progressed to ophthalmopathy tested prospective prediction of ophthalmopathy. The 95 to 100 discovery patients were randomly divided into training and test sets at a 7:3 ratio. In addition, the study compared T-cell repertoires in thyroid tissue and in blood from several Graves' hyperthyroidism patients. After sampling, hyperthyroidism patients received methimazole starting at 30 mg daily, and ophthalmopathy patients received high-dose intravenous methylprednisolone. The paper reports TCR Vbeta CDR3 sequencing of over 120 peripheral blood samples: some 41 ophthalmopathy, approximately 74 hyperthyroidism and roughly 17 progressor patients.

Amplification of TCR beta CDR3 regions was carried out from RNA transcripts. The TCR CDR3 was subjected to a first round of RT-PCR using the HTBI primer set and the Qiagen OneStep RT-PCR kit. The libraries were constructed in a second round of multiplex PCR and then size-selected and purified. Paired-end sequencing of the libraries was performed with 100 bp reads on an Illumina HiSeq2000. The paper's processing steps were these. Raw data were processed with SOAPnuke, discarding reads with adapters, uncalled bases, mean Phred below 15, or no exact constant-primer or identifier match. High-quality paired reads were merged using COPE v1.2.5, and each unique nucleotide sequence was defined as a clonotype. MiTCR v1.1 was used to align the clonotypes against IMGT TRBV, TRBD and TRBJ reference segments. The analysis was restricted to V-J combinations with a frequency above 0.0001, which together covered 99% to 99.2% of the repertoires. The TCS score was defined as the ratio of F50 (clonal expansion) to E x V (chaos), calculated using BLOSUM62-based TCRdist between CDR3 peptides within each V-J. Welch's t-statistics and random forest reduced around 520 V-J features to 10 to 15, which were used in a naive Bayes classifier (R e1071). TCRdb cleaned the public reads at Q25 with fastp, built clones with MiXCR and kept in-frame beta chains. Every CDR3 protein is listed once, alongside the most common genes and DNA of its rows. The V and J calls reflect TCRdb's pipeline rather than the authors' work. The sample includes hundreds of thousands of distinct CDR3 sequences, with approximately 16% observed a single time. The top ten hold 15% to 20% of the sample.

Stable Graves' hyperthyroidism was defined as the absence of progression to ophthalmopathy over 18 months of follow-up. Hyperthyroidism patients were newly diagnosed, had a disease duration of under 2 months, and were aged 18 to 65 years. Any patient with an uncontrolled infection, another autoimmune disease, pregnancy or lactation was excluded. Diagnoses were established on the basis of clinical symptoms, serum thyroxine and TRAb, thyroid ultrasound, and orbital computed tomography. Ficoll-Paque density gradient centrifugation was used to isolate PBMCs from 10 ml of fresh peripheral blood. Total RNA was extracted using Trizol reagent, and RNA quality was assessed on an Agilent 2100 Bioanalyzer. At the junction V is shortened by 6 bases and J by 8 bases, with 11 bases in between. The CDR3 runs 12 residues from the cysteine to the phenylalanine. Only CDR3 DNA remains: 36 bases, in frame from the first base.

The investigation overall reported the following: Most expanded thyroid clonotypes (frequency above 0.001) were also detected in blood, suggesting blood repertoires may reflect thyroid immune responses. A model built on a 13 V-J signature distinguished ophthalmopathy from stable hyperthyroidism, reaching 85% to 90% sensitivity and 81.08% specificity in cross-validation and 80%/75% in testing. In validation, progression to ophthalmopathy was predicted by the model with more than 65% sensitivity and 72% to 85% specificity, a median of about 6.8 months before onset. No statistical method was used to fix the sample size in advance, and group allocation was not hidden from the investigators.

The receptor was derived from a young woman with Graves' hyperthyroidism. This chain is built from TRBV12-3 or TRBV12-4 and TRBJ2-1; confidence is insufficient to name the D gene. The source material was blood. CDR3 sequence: CASSPAEHEQFF. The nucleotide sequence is TGTGCCAGCAGCCCAGCTGAGCATGAGCAGTTCTTC.